Listed here are 10 T cell receptor beta chains from one sample, sequenced in a study of cytomegalovirus exposure and HLA in healthy donors. The study ran its PCR with 60 Vbeta and 13 Jbeta primers. Repertoires were generated with immunoSEQ multiplex PCR, while TCRdb's copy carries only in-frame clones and drops some. The sample lists 85,000 to 90,000 clones, roughly 80% occurring once. Sequencing used PBMCs. The origin of the receptors is a man aged 30 to 45 in good health and CMV-seropositive.

The chain couples TRBV5-1 to TRBJ1-2, with a possible D match to TRBD1 (6 bases). The CDR3 runs to 12 residues. Trimming removed 4 bases from V and 9 bases from J, with 13 bases in between. In germline, CDR1 is SGHRS, CDR2 YFSETQ. The chain's CDR3 is CASSRGQGSYTF. In nucleotides, the CDR3 is TGCGCCAGCAGCCGCGGGCAGGGGAGCTACACCTTC.

J is TRBJ2-5 and V is TRBV2; 7 bases are shared with TRBD1. Germline values: CDR1 SNHLY, CDR2 FYNNEI. The V gene end was trimmed by 4 bases and the J gene end by 0 bases; junction bases not matched to a gene: 2. This CDR3 is 14 amino acids long. The CDR3 loop reads CASSGGTDQETQYF. In DNA form, the CDR3 reads TGTGCCAGCAGTGGGGGGACAGACCAAGAGACCCAGTACTTC.

The V call is TRBV6-1, the J call TRBJ2-3, with TRBD2 matching 9 bases. The germline V gene encodes CDR1 MNHNS and CDR2 SASEGT. V lost 2 bases to trimming and J lost 0 bases; unmatched junction nucleotides: 9. The CDR3 runs 18 residues. CDR3 protein: CASSESPLAGLSTDTQYF. CDR3 in DNA: TGTGCCAGCAGTGAATCTCCTCTAGCGGGACTAAGCACAGATACGCAGTATTTT.

The chain carries TRBV5-1 and TRBJ1-1; 7 positions agree with TRBD1. Unmatched junction bases numbered 7, after V lost 4 bases and J lost 7 bases. The CDR3 contains 13 residues. CDR1 and CDR2 (germline): SGHRS, YFSETQ. This CDR3 reads CASSDNRDSEAFF. CDR3 in DNA: TGCGCCAGCAGCGACAACCGGGACAGTGAAGCTTTCTTT.

In the case of this clone: Other DNA sequences from this sample encode an identical CDR3 as well. J is TRBJ1-3 and V is TRBV7-9, with D perhaps matching TRBD1 (5 bases). This CDR3 spans 14 amino acids. The germline gives CDR1 SEHNR, CDR2 FQNEAQ (reference sequence). Trimming took 3 bases from V and 0 from J, leaving 6 bases between them. The CDR3 sequence: CASSFGGSGNTIYF. The DNA for the CDR3 is TGTGCCAGCAGCTTCGGGGGCTCTGGAAACACCATATATTTT.

The chain joins TRBV7-6 to TRBJ2-1, with 7 bases aligning to TRBD1. The CDR3 runs 16 residues. CDR1 is SGHVS, CDR2 FNYEAQ, per germline. V shed 3 bases, J shed 4 bases, and the junction held 9 bases outside the gene matches. The CDR3, as DNA: TGTGCCAGCAGCTTCGGTGGCCGGACAGGATACAATGAGCAGTTCTTC. Amino acid sequence: CASSFGGRTGYNEQFF.

The chain uses TRBV9 and TRBJ2-5; 8 nucleotides match TRBD2. The J segment lost 0 bases and the V segment lost 2 bases, leaving 3 bases of the junction unmatched. The CDR3 is 15 residues long. The germline V gene has CDR1 SGDLS and CDR2 YYNGEE. Written as DNA, the CDR3 is TGTGCCAGCAGCGTTCAGCGGGGGAACCAAGAGACCCAGTACTTC. Translation gives CASSVQRGNQETQYF.

The gene calls are TRBV7-3 and TRBJ2-1; TRBD2 matches 8 bases. The length of the CDR3 is 15 residues. J lost 3 bases, V lost 4 bases, and 5 bases had no gene match. The germline V gene has CDR1 SGHTA and CDR2 FQGTGA. This CDR3 is CASSSVAGIYNEQFF. DNA of the CDR3: TGTGCCAGCAGCTCGGTAGCGGGAATCTACAATGAGCAGTTCTTC.

The chain uses TRBV7-2 and TRBJ1-2; D unresolved. V lost 0 bases and J lost 3, with 8 bases in between. This CDR3 region has 14 residues. The germline V gene encodes CDR1 SGHTA and CDR2 FQGNSA. The CDR3 nucleotides read TGTGCCAGCAGCTTAGCTGGAGGGTACTATGGCTACACCTTC. This encodes CASSLAGGYYGYTF.

The rearrangement uses TRBV27 and TRBJ2-7; D is unresolved. V gave up 4 bases and J gave up 0 bases, with 4 bases separating them. Germline-derived CDR1 and CDR2 are MNHEY and SMNVEV (reference sequence). The CDR3 runs to 12 residues. The CDR3 DNA sequence: TGTGCCAGCAGTTCGAGCTCCTACGAGCAGTACTTC. Encoded protein: CASSSSSYEQYF.